These 15 T cell receptor beta chains came from one sample sequenced in a study of T-cell reconstitution after alpha-beta-depleted transplantation in children. The library targeted TCRbeta and was prepared with unique molecular identifiers. TCRdb processed the PCR reads anew with MiXCR; each CDR3 protein has one entry. The table shows about 300,000 distinct CDR3 sequences, with over 7% occurring only once. Study-level points and caveats: The main origin of T-cell counts and diversity one year after transplant was newly produced T cells.

These receptors have no identified antigens. Sequencing was performed on peripheral blood, taken 360 days after TCRalphabeta/CD19-depleted stem cell transplant. The receptor source for this set is a female patient aged 2-15 years who had a stem cell transplant for Fanconi anemia, so the T cells may come from the graft donor.

This clonotype was recorded at least ten times. The genes are TRBV10-2 and TRBJ2-5, with a possible D match to TRBD1 (6 bases). The CDR3 runs to 13 residues. Germline CDR1 WSHSY, CDR2 SAAADI. V was cut by 6 bases and J by 5 bases, with 13 bases left in between. Here the CDR3 DNA reads TGCGCCAGCAGGATACAGGGCTTTGAGACCCAGTACTTC. Translating gives CASRIQGFETQYF.

This clonotype appeared a few times. This chain connects TRBV28 to TRBJ1-2, with unresolved D. The CDR3 length is 13 residues. Looked up from germline, CDR1 is MDHEN and CDR2 is SYDVKM. The ends were cut back, 2 bases at V and 6 bases at J, with 10 bases in the middle. In nucleotides, the CDR3 is TGTGCCAGCAGTTTACCGCACCCCAATGGCTACACCTTC. It encodes CASSLPHPNGYTF.

Turning to this clonotype: This sequence may be a read error, since a much larger clone differs from it by one base. The chain couples TRBV10-3 to TRBJ1-3; D gene uncertain. Germline CDR1 ENHRY, CDR2 SYGVKD. This CDR3 contains 14 residues. The CDR3 region has the DNA TGTGCCATCAGTGCAGCAGGCTCTGGAAACACCATACATTTT. Amino acids: CAISAAGSGNTIHF.

This clonotype was counted between two and nine times. The rearrangement joins TRBV20-1 to TRBJ1-1, with TRBD1 as a possible D gene (6 bases). Germline V lookup: CDR1 DFQATT, CDR2 SNEGSKA (reference sequence). V was trimmed by 3 bases and J by 5 bases, leaving 16 bases between them. The CDR3 is 14 residues long. The CDR3 sequence: CSARVGGAATEAFF. Written as DNA, the CDR3 is TGCAGTGCTAGGGTAGGGGGTGCGGCAACTGAAGCTTTCTTT.

At least ten counts were recorded for this clonotype. V gene TRBV25-1 combines with J gene TRBJ2-5, with 7 positions matching TRBD1. This CDR3 has 15 residues. CDR1 is MGHDK and CDR2 is SYGVNS in the germline V gene. The junction had 7 bases not matched to a gene; V was cut back by 3 bases and J by 3 bases. CDR3 DNA sequence: TGTGCCAGCAGTGACCTAGACAGGGTCAAAGAGACCCAGTACTTC. It yields the protein CASSDLDRVKETQYF.

This clonotype was observed at least ten times. CDR3 nucleotides: TGCAGTGCTAGTGCGTCCTCCTACAATGAGCAGTTCTTC. Protein sequence: CSASASSYNEQFF. J is TRBJ2-1 and V is TRBV20-1, with D unresolved. The CDR3 extends over 13 amino acids. CDR1 and CDR2 from the germline V gene are DFQATT and SNEGSKA (reference sequence). Trimming took 3 bases from V and 0 from J, leaving 6 bases between them.

This clonotype was seen at least ten times. This chain uses TRBV7-2 with TRBJ2-3, with D tentatively TRBD2 (7 bases). The length of the CDR3 is 15 residues. The V and J ends lost 0 bases and 7 bases respectively, with 14 bases between them. Germline-derived CDR1 and CDR2 are SGHTA and FQGNSA. CDR3 in amino acids: CASSLAVAGANTQYF. CDR3 DNA: TGTGCCAGCAGCTTAGCGGTGGCGGGGGCTAATACGCAGTATTTT.

This clonotype was recorded many times. This chain connects TRBV7-9 to TRBJ2-7; D not certain. The CDR3 contains 13 residues. In germline, CDR1 is SEHNR, CDR2 FQNEAQ (reference sequence). The V gene lost 2 bases and the J gene lost 3 bases, with 8 bases spanning the gap. This CDR3 is CASSLNGGYEQYF. CDR3 DNA sequence: TGTGCCAGCAGCTTAAACGGTGGCTACGAGCAGTACTTC.

Ten or more counts support this clonotype. V usage is TRBV7-2 and J usage is TRBJ2-7, with D perhaps matching TRBD1 (5 bases). This CDR3 contains 14 residues. Trimming took off 6 bases at V and 0 bases at J, with 12 bases between the two ends. Germline V gene lookup returns CDR1 SGHTA and CDR2 FQGNSA. CDR3 amino acids: CASRPARGSYEQYF. The DNA for the CDR3 is TGTGCCAGCAGGCCCGCTAGGGGCTCCTACGAGCAGTACTTC.

This clonotype was recorded many times. The chain has TRBV12-3 or TRBV12-4 and TRBJ2-1; 7 bases are shared with TRBD1. V lost 1 base, J lost 4 bases, and 4 bases stayed unmatched. The CDR3 covers 15 residues. The CDR3 loop reads CASSLEGGSYNEQFF. The CDR3, as DNA: TGTGCCAGCAGTTTAGAAGGGGGCTCTTACAATGAGCAGTTCTTC.

The chain combines TRBV18 with TRBJ1-4, with no clear D. This CDR3 is built from 14 residues. Trimming took off 2 bases at V and 5 bases at J, with 9 bases between the two ends. Germline CDR1 is KGHSH and CDR2 is LQKENI. CDR3 region: CASSPSAGNEKLFF. The CDR3 DNA is TGTGCCAGCTCACCATCGGCGGGGAATGAAAAACTGTTTTTT.

In its sample, this clonotype was seen a few times. The rearrangement joins TRBV5-1 to TRBJ2-7; 7 nucleotides align to TRBD1. Trimming at V came to 0 bases and at J to 7 bases, leaving 7 bases not matched to a gene. This CDR3 contains 14 residues. CDR1 is SGHRS, CDR2 YFSETQ, per germline. DNA for the CDR3: TGCGCCAGCAGCTTGGGTACGACAGGGTGGGAGCAGTACTTC. Protein: CASSLGTTGWEQYF.

This clonotype appeared many times. The V and J genes are TRBV20-1 and TRBJ2-7, with D possibly called TRBD1 or TRBD2 (5 bases each). The germline V gene has CDR1 DFQATT and CDR2 SNEGSKA (reference sequence). V was pared by 3 bases and J by 1 base, with 10 bases between. This CDR3 spans 13 amino acids. The CDR3 spells CSASGAWSYEQYF. The CDR3 DNA reads as TGCAGTGCTAGCGGGGCTTGGTCCTACGAGCAGTACTTC.

There are many counts of this clonotype. The rearrangement links TRBV5-4 to TRBJ2-1; D tentatively reads TRBD1 or TRBD2 (5 bases each). The CDR3 runs 14 residues. The V gene lost 4 bases and the J gene lost 4 bases, with 12 bases spanning the gap. The germline gives CDR1 SGHNT, CDR2 YYREEE (reference sequence). CDR3 sequence: CASSLGTQYNEQFF. The CDR3 DNA reads as TGTGCCAGCAGCCTCGGGACCCAGTACAATGAGCAGTTCTTC.

The J gene is TRBJ1-2, the V gene TRBV5-1; 11 nucleotides match TRBD1. This CDR3 is built from 15 residues. Trimming removed 5 bases from V and 4 bases from J; junction bases left unmatched: 7. In germline, CDR1 is SGHRS, CDR2 YFSETQ. The DNA of the CDR3 is TGCGCCAGCAGAACTGGGACAGGGGGTTCCTATGGCTACACCTTC. Translated: CASRTGTGGSYGYTF.